The rows below give T cell receptor beta chains drawn from one sample of a study of cytomegalovirus exposure and HLA in healthy donors. Assay: immunoSEQ multiplex PCR; the TCRdb copy retains only in-frame clones and omits some. The sample contains some 40,000 clones, around 53% of which appear only once. The specimen sequenced was PBMCs. These receptors were collected from a woman aged 40 to 49 in good health and CMV-seropositive. Both conserved end residues are part of each CDR3. Size is omitted from some rows. Given values are once, few, many or a class for expanded clones.

j_call clone_size v_call cdr3_length cdr3_aa
TRBJ1-1 . TRBV7-6 14 CASSSDRGNTEAFF
TRBJ1-1 . TRBV5-6 14 CASSLKQGWTEAFF
TRBJ2-2 . TRBV7-6 17 CASSTSGGAIPTGELFF
TRBJ2-7 . TRBV5-6 13 CASSAGGRYEQYF
TRBJ1-5 . TRBV2 15 CASSERGLSNQPQHF
TRBJ2-5 . TRBV10-3 17 CAIGGLAGARGQETQYF
TRBJ2-2 . TRBV10-2 13 CASNDDSTGELFF
TRBJ1-5 . TRBV29-1 14 CSVTDRGRDQPQHF
TRBJ2-3 few TRBV6-5 13 CASRDSSTDTQYF
TRBJ1-2 . TRBV4-1 17 CASSQYTDTSPRPSYTF
TRBJ2-1 . TRBV4-2 15 CASSQYGGSINEQFF
TRBJ1-3 . TRBV29-1 12 CSVGQSGNTIYF
TRBJ1-5 . TRBV25-1 17 CASSGQQEGISNQPQHF
TRBJ2-2 . TRBV12-5 14 CASGTQGGTGELFF
TRBJ1-2 . TRBV5-4 16 CASSSDLTGFNYGYTF
TRBJ2-7 few TRBV6-5 13 CASSITRYYEQYF
TRBJ1-6 few TRBV5-1 16 CASSLLGQVSGSPLHF
TRBJ2-1 once TRBV6-6 15 CASSSGTSGYNEQFF
TRBJ1-6 . TRBV2 14 CASNWGGISSPLHF
TRBJ1-6 few TRBV6-5 10 CAGRISPLHF
TRBJ1-4 . TRBV18 14 CASSPWTGREKLFF
TRBJ1-1 . TRBV19 13 CASSSDRVPEAFF
TRBJ1-4 . TRBV14 15 CASSPWGGDDEKLFF
TRBJ2-1 few TRBV7-2 15 CASSLEQSSYNEQFF
TRBJ1-1 . TRBV2 15 CASSEERSLNTEAFF
TRBJ1-2 . TRBV12-5 14 CASGFSSPNYGYTF